The 30 T cell receptor beta chains below come from one sample, sequenced in a study of human T cells and chemical hapten exposure. TCRdb processed the RACE reads anew with MiXCR; each CDR3 protein has one entry. This table has a few hundred thousand distinct CDR3 sequences, more than 5% appearing once. Documented time point: patch test 2, 6 weeks after DPC sensitization. The treatment was: therapeutic diphenylcyclopropenone sensitization with weekly scalp DPC. The material sequenced was whole blood, taken in connection with sensitization to the hapten diphenylcyclopropenone (DPC). Every receptor here comes from a young woman with alopecia areata. Some clones in this sample may be carry-over from other donors' samples.

This clonotype was counted between two and nine times. This chain connects TRBV27 to TRBJ2-2; a weak D match, TRBD2 (6 bases). V was pared by 10 bases and J by 2 bases, with 20 bases between. In germline, CDR1 is MNHEY, CDR2 SMNVEV (reference sequence). The CDR3 runs 16 residues. In DNA, the CDR3 is TGTGCCACCTTAAGAGCGGGTTCAATCAACACCGGGGAGCTGTTTTTT. Protein: CATLRAGSINTGELFF.

There are a few counts of this clonotype. The chain combines TRBV2 with TRBJ1-6, with 9 positions matching TRBD1. CDR1 and CDR2 from the germline V gene are SNHLY and FYNNEI. V was clipped by 5 bases and J by 6 bases; unmatched bases: 8. The length of the CDR3 is 16 residues. DNA for the CDR3: TGTGCCAGCAGTCCGGACAGGGGTAGCGGTAATTCACCCCTCCACTTT. It encodes CASSPDRGSGNSPLHF.

This clonotype has a count of ten or more. V is TRBV12-3 or TRBV12-4 and J is TRBJ1-5; 7 nucleotides line up with TRBD1. The length of the CDR3 is 14 residues. The V and J ends lost 5 bases and 5 bases, in that order; junction bases with no gene match: 6. DNA for the CDR3: TGTGCCAGCAGTCAGACAGGGTCTCATCAGCCCCAGCATTTT. Amino acids: CASSQTGSHQPQHF.

This clonotype was counted only a few times. The chain recombines TRBV27 with TRBJ1-2; unclear D gene. The CDR3 sequence is 14 residues long. V lost 5 bases and J lost 8, with 18 bases in between. Germline CDR1 and CDR2: MNHEY and SMNVEV (reference sequence). In DNA, the CDR3 is TGTGCCAGCAGTCAACGGCGGACTGTCTCAGGCTACACCTTC. It specifies CASSQRRTVSGYTF.

Written as DNA, the CDR3 is TGCAGTGCTCGAATTCTCCTAGGGAATCAGCCCCAGCATTTT. It is translated as CSARILLGNQPQHF. The chain has TRBV20-1 and TRBJ1-5, with unresolved D. The V gene lost 5 bases and the J gene lost 4 bases, with 15 bases spanning the gap. The CDR3 consists of 14 residues. CDR1 and CDR2 (germline): DFQATT, SNEGSKA (reference sequence).

This clonotype was seen ten or more times. V gene TRBV6-2 or TRBV6-3 combines with J gene TRBJ1-6; the match to TRBD1 covers 7 bases. CDR1 is MNHEY, CDR2 SVGEGT, per germline. The CDR3 contains 14 residues. V shed 10 bases, J shed 5 bases, and the junction held 8 bases outside the gene matches. The CDR3 region is CATRAGTDNSPLHF. The CDR3 DNA follows: TGTGCCACCCGAGCCGGGACAGATAATTCACCCCTCCACTTT.

This clonotype was observed many times. V is TRBV10-3 and J is TRBJ1-2; D unclear. Germline V gene data show CDR1 as ENHRY and CDR2 as SYGVKD. The CDR3 length is 15 residues. V lost 0 bases, J lost 3 bases, and 11 bases lay in between. This chain's CDR3 is CAISESEGPYYGYTF. The CDR3 bases are TGTGCCATCAGTGAGTCGGAAGGGCCGTACTATGGCTACACCTTC.

This clonotype was counted a few times. The chain recombines TRBV11-2 with TRBJ2-4; TRBD1 or TRBD2 may be the D gene (5 bases each). This CDR3 comprises 14 residues. The V gene lost 4 bases and the J gene lost 5 bases, with 12 bases spanning the gap. Per germline, CDR1 SGHAT and CDR2 FQNNGV. The CDR3 coding sequence is TGTGCCAGCAGCTCCCGGGACGGCGAAAACATTCAGTACTTC. This gives the protein CASSSRDGENIQYF.

The V gene is TRBV5-6, the J gene TRBJ2-1; 7 positions match TRBD1. With 3 bases clipped from V and 7 bases from J, the junction kept 22 bases outside the gene matches. The germline V gene has CDR1 SGHDT and CDR2 YYEEEE. The CDR3 consists of 19 residues. CDR3 coding DNA: TGTGCCAGCAGCTCCGTAGCCGGATTACAGGGGAGTAACTGGAATGAGCAGTTCTTC. Translating it yields CASSSVAGLQGSNWNEQFF. Full variable domain (missing parts from reference TRBV5-6 and TRBJ2-1): DAGVTQSPTHLIKTRGQQVTLRCSPKSGHDTVSWYQQALGQGPQFIFQYYEEEERQRGNFPDRFSGHQFPNYSSELNVNALLLGDSALYLCASSSVAGLQGSNWNEQFFGPGTRLTVL.

In its sample, this clonotype was seen many times. V gene TRBV7-3 combines with J gene TRBJ1-2; 7 bases align to TRBD1. Germline V CDR1 and CDR2: SGHTA, FQGTGA. V dropped 5 bases and J dropped 6; count of bases not matched to a gene: 12. This CDR3 is built from 15 residues. The CDR3 DNA sequence: TGTGCCAGCAGCCCTACCACCTCAACAGGGGATGGCTACACCTTC. This codes for CASSPTTSTGDGYTF.

This clonotype was seen a few times. The chain is built from TRBV7-2 and TRBJ2-6, with D unresolved. The germline gives CDR1 SGHTA, CDR2 FQGNSA. The V end lost 3 bases, the J end lost 4 bases, and 10 bases lay between the germline ends. This CDR3 contains 15 residues. The CDR3 sequence is CASSFVGPGANVLTF. The DNA for the CDR3 is TGTGCCAGCAGCTTTGTGGGTCCGGGGGCCAACGTCCTGACTTTC.

The chain is built from TRBV5-1 and TRBJ2-7; the D gene is possibly TRBD1 (6 bases). Germline V gives CDR1 SGHRS, CDR2 YFSETQ. The CDR3 contains 14 residues. Deletions cut 6 bases from V and 2 bases from J, with 15 bases between. CDR3 DNA: TGCGCCAGCATGGTTATAGACAGGCCCTACGAGCAGTACTTC. Translated, it gives CASMVIDRPYEQYF.

This clonotype has ten or more counts. The chain employs TRBV20-1 and TRBJ1-2; 9 positions agree with TRBD1. Looked up from germline, CDR1 is DFQATT and CDR2 is SNEGSKA (reference sequence). With 5 bases clipped from V and 2 bases from J, the junction kept 3 bases outside the gene matches. The CDR3 is 13 residues long. Here the CDR3 reads CSAVQGANYGYTF. The CDR3 coding sequence is TGCAGTGCTGTACAGGGGGCAAACTATGGCTACACCTTC.

In its sample, this clonotype was seen many times. The V gene is TRBV12-3 or TRBV12-4, the J gene TRBJ1-6; D is perhaps TRBD1 (6 bases). Deletions cut 7 bases from V and 7 bases from J, with 14 bases between. This CDR3 is 14 amino acids long. The CDR3 region is CASTSGQLNSPLHF. In DNA, the CDR3 is TGTGCCAGCACATCCGGACAGCTCAATTCACCCCTCCACTTT.

This clonotype was picked up a small number of times. The V gene is TRBV28, the J gene TRBJ2-3; unclear D gene. V was shortened by 7 bases and J by 2 bases, with 13 bases between the two germline ends. The CDR3 has 14 amino acids. Germline values: CDR1 MDHEN, CDR2 SYDVKM. The DNA of the CDR3 is TGTGCCAGCATTGCAACGGTTGTCACAGATACGCAGTATTTT. The encoded protein is CASIATVVTDTQYF.

Worth noting for this clonotype: A much more abundant neighbour one base away suggests this may be a read error. The chain employs TRBV6-6 and TRBJ2-7; 7 bases are a match to TRBD2. Germline-derived CDR1 and CDR2 are MNHNY and SVGAGI (reference sequence). This CDR3 has 14 residues. CDR3 nucleotides: TGTGGCAGCAGTTTATCGGGGGGATACTACGAGCAGTACTTC. Amino acids: CGSSLSGGYYEQYF.

This clonotype occurred a few times. This rearrangement joins TRBV3-1 to TRBJ1-2, with D unresolved. V was trimmed by 3 bases and J by 13 bases, leaving 18 bases between them. The germline V gene has CDR1 LGHDT and CDR2 YNNKEL (reference sequence). The CDR3 length is 13 residues. The CDR3 DNA is TGTGCCAGCAGCCACGACGACCGGCAGGCCGGCACCTTC. This sequence encodes CASSHDDRQAGTF.

This clonotype was detected a few times. This sequence joins TRBV6-5 and TRBJ1-1; D possibly corresponds to TRBD1 (5 bases). The V gene's germline CDR1 is MNHEY and CDR2 SVGAGI. The length of the CDR3 is 14 residues. Deletions cut 5 bases from V and 1 base from J, with 11 bases between. The CDR3 sequence is CASSPSGQNTEAFF. In nucleotides, the CDR3 is TGTGCCAGCAGTCCCTCAGGGCAGAACACTGAAGCTTTCTTT.

Many counts were recorded for this clonotype. The gene calls are TRBV28 and TRBJ1-4, with TRBD1 matching 7 bases. CDR1 is MDHEN and CDR2 is SYDVKM in the germline V gene. The V gene end was trimmed by 6 bases and the J gene end by 5 bases; junction bases not matched to a gene: 12. The CDR3 totals 16 residues. The CDR3: CASSTTGVAPNEKLFF. DNA for the CDR3: TGTGCCAGCAGCACCACAGGGGTGGCCCCGAATGAAAAACTGTTTTTT.

The table lists this clonotype with a few counts. The rearrangement uses TRBV19 and TRBJ2-3; D is undetermined. The CDR3 contains 17 residues. Germline values: CDR1 LNHDA, CDR2 SQIVND (reference sequence). V was shortened by 2 bases and J by 1 base, with 16 bases between the two germline ends. The CDR3 loop reads CASSIRARPPGTDTQYF. CDR3 coding DNA: TGTGCCAGTAGTATAAGGGCGAGGCCTCCGGGCACAGATACGCAGTATTTT.

In its sample, this clonotype was seen a few times. The chain uses TRBV6-1 and TRBJ1-5; TRBD1 matches at 8 bases. There are 15 residues in the CDR3. Germline V gene data show CDR1 as MNHNS and CDR2 as SASEGT. J was trimmed by 6 bases and V by 7 bases; bases with no gene match: 11. CDR3 protein: CASTKDRERSQPQHF. The CDR3 nucleotides read TGTGCCAGCACCAAGGACAGGGAAAGAAGTCAGCCCCAGCATTTT.

The chain combines TRBV2 with TRBJ2-6, with D possibly TRBD1 on 6 matching bases. V dropped 9 bases and J dropped 4 bases, with 16 bases sitting between them. CDR1 SNHLY and CDR2 FYNNEI come from the germline V gene. The CDR3 contains 15 residues. In DNA, the CDR3 is TGTGCCAGTCAATCCAGGGGTGGAGGGGCCAACGTCCTGACTTTC. It is translated as CASQSRGGGANVLTF.

Many counts were recorded for this clonotype. The chain recombines TRBV6-2 or TRBV6-3 with TRBJ1-3, with 8 bases that match TRBD1. The V and J ends lost 6 bases and 0 bases, in that order; junction bases with no gene match: 10. In germline, CDR1 is MNHEY, CDR2 SVGEGT. This CDR3 has 17 residues. This chain's CDR3 is CASSPAGTGYSGNTIYF. CDR3 DNA sequence: TGTGCCAGCAGCCCGGCCGGGACAGGCTACTCTGGAAACACCATATATTTT.

This clonotype was picked up many times. The chain employs TRBV5-1 and TRBJ1-5; D perhaps matches TRBD1 (5 bases). Looked up from germline, CDR1 is SGHRS and CDR2 is YFSETQ. Between the trimmed V and J ends, which lost 4 bases and 0 bases, there was a span of 11 bases. The CDR3 totals 15 residues. CDR3 nucleotide sequence: TGCGCCAGCAGCGAGGCGGGGGATAGCAATCAGCCCCAGCATTTT. Protein sequence: CASSEAGDSNQPQHF.

This clonotype was seen a few times. V is TRBV12-3 or TRBV12-4 and J is TRBJ1-2; 7 positions match TRBD1. The CDR3 length is 14 residues. Trimming at V came to 5 bases and at J to 4 bases, leaving 7 bases not matched to a gene. As DNA, the CDR3 is TGTGCCAGCAGTGGTACAGGGGACCCCTATGGCTACACCTTC. Encoded protein: CASSGTGDPYGYTF.

The chain joins TRBV5-1 to TRBJ2-2, with TRBD1 matching 8 bases. After removal of 4 bases from V and 5 bases from J, the junction contained 7 bases not matched to a gene. Germline V gives CDR1 SGHRS, CDR2 YFSETQ. The CDR3 has 15 residues. Here the CDR3 DNA reads TGCGCCAGCAGCCTACGGACAGGGAGGACCGGGGAGCTGTTTTTT. Translated: CASSLRTGRTGELFF.

The sample holds many counts of this clonotype. The gene calls are TRBV6-6 and TRBJ1-2; the match to TRBD1 covers 8 bases. The CDR3 loop spans 14 amino acids. The germline V gene has CDR1 MNHNY and CDR2 SVGAGI (reference sequence). Losses at the gene ends were 6 bases for V and 4 bases for J; bases not matched to a gene: 7. CDR3 region: CASRTQGAGYGYTF. The DNA for the CDR3 is TGTGCCAGCAGGACCCAGGGGGCCGGCTATGGCTACACCTTC.

This clonotype showed up many times. The chain employs TRBV29-1 and TRBJ2-6; D not certain. Trimming cost V 5 bases and J 1 base, with 9 bases left between them. Germline values: CDR1 SQVTM, CDR2 ANQGSEA. The CDR3 length is 14 residues. The DNA for the CDR3 is TGCAGCGTTCGGGCCTTATCTGGGGCCAACGTCCTGACTTTC. Translated: CSVRALSGANVLTF.

This clonotype was seen ten or more times. The chain is built from TRBV6-2 or TRBV6-3 and TRBJ1-1; 7 bases match TRBD1. CDR3 length: 15 residues. Germline-derived CDR1 and CDR2 are MNHEY and SVGEGT. With V trimmed by 5 bases and J by 4 bases, 10 bases remained unmatched. For the CDR3, the DNA is TGTGCCAGCAGTCCAATTGACAGGGTTGGCACTGAAGCTTTCTTT. It is translated as CASSPIDRVGTEAFF.

This chain joins TRBV9 and TRBJ1-6; D unclear. This CDR3 has 13 amino acids. V was trimmed by 3 bases and J by 7 bases, leaving 8 bases between them. Per the germline V gene, CDR1 is SGDLS and CDR2 is YYNGEE. The CDR3 DNA follows: TGTGCCAGCAGCGCCGATTACAATTCACCCCTCCACTTT. Protein: CASSADYNSPLHF.